Described below is a single TCR beta chain sequence and its context. Its matching antigen is unknown. Primers: 60 Vbeta forward and 13 Jbeta reverse. Measured with immunoSEQ multiplex PCR; TCRdb has only the in-frame clones, and not every one. The table lists nearly 100,000 clones, roughly four fifths of them singletons, with around 19% in the top ten. The data stem from a study of cytomegalovirus exposure and HLA in healthy donors. Overall study findings and caveats: Common viral pathogens (according to a later analysis) appeared linked to several of the most significant clusters. CMV serostatus was the only recorded immune exposure for donors. What TCR beta sequences reportedly achieved was accurate prediction of HLA-A and HLA-B alleles in most subjects.

This clonotype originated in a woman aged 60 to 75 in good health and CMV-seropositive. The sample taken for sequencing was PBMCs.

CDR3 nucleotide sequence: TGTGCCAGCAGCTTGCTTACGGGGAACTCCTACAATGAGCAGTTCTTC. As protein: CASSLLTGNSYNEQFF. The rearrangement joins TRBV5-4 to TRBJ2-1; possibly TRBD2 for D (5 bases). CDR1 and CDR2 from the germline V gene are SGHNT and YYREEE (reference sequence). Trimming took 1 base from V and 0 from J, leaving 11 bases between them. The CDR3 contains 16 residues.